The sample holds a few counts of the clone carrying this TCR beta chain. The CDR3 extends over 19 amino acids. The V segment lost 1 base and the J segment 2 bases; nucleotides outside the gene matches: 17. Looked up from germline, CDR1 is SGHRS and CDR2 is YFSETQ. TCRdb passed the 5' RACE reads through MiXCR, listing each CDR3 protein once. The sample shows a few hundred thousand distinct CDR3 sequences, approximately 8.4% of them seen only once. These data belong to a study of T-cell memory formation after mild COVID-19. The sequence came from a man younger than 35 who had mild COVID-19 (a few samples of this study predate the infection). Cell type and time point are not known. The specimen was PBMCs or a T cell subset sorted from them (not recorded which). The chain uses TRBV5-1 and TRBJ2-5, with 7 bases aligning to TRBD2. The CDR3 spells CASSLMGGSERGEQETQYF. CDR3 sequence (DNA): TGCGCCAGCAGCTTGATGGGAGGGTCCGAGAGAGGGGAACAAGAGACCCAGTACTTC.